Presented here are 3 T cell receptor beta chains from one specimen sequenced in a study of cytomegalovirus exposure and HLA in healthy donors. PCR used 60 Vbeta primers and 13 Jbeta primers. The protocol was immunoSEQ multiplex PCR, while the TCRdb copy is restricted to in-frame clones and leaves out a portion. The sample shows about 97,000 clones, 75% to 80% of them seen only once. The material sequenced was PBMCs. These receptors all come from a male donor in good health and CMV-seropositive.

The chain carries TRBV18 and TRBJ1-2, with TRBD1 identical over 7 bases. This CDR3 comprises 14 residues. With 6 bases clipped from V and 3 bases from J, the junction kept 7 bases outside the gene matches. Per germline, CDR1 KGHSH and CDR2 LQKENI. The CDR3 spells CASSPGQGDYGYTF. CDR3 coding DNA: TGTGCCAGCTCCCCAGGGCAGGGGGACTATGGCTACACCTTC. The variable domain in full, with the rest retrieved from reference TRBV18 and TRBJ1-2, is NAGVMQNPRHLVRRRGQEARLRCSPMKGHSHVYWYRQLPEEGLKFMVYLQKENIIDESGMPKERFSAEFPKEGPSILRIQQVVRGDSAAYFCASSPGQGDYGYTFGSGTRLTVV.

This rearrangement joins TRBV4-1 to TRBJ1-6; perhaps TRBD1 as D (6 bases). The length of the CDR3 is 14 residues. The V gene's germline CDR1 is MGHRA and CDR2 YSYEKL. V lost 2 bases and J 10 bases, leaving 12 bases between the germline ends. The CDR3 DNA sequence: TGCGCCAGCAGCCAAACAGGGAAATTCTCACCCCTCCACTTT. Residues: CASSQTGKFSPLHF.

On this clone itself: Other nucleotide sequences in the sample specify the same CDR3. The chain combines TRBV5-1 with TRBJ2-7, with TRBD2 matching 7 bases. V lost 5 bases to trimming and J lost 3 bases; unmatched junction nucleotides: 11. This CDR3 has 15 residues. The germline V gene has CDR1 SGHRS and CDR2 YFSETQ. The CDR3 is CASRSAWLADYEQYF. The CDR3 DNA is TGCGCCAGCAGAAGTGCGTGGCTAGCGGACTACGAGCAGTACTTC.